Listed below are T cell receptor beta chains from one sample, sequenced in a study of blood T cell repertoires in COVID-19. The data were produced by immunoSEQ multiplex PCR, yet TCRdb's version contains in-frame clones alone and is incomplete. The sample consists of about 210,000 clones, around 84% of them appearing once. The sample taken for sequencing was peripheral blood. These receptors were obtained from a woman aged 80 or older with COVID-19, enrolled during active disease. The CDR3 runs from the conserved cysteine through the conserved F or W. Fields, in order: V gene, D gene, J gene, clone size, CDR3 protein, CDR3 DNA. D genes are given only for firm matches. Clone sizes are given selectively: once, few, many, or a class where the clone is expanded.

TRBV12-3/TRBV12-4	-	TRBJ1-3	-	CASSPGDTIYF	TGTGCCAGCAGTCCTGGAGACACCATATATTTT
TRBV19	-	TRBJ2-5	-	CASKGGGRLETQYF	TGTGCCTCCAAAGGGGGGGGGCGGTTGGAGACCCAGTACTTC
TRBV5-5	TRBD1	TRBJ2-5	-	CASSWGDRQETQYF	TGTGCCAGCAGCTGGGGGGACAGGCAAGAGACCCAGTACTTC
TRBV10-1	TRBD1	TRBJ1-6	-	CASSAGQNNSPLHF	TGCGCCAGCAGTGCGGGACAGAATAATTCACCCCTCCACTTT
TRBV10-2	TRBD1	TRBJ1-4	-	CAAQGQNNEKLFF	TGCGCCGCACAGGGACAGAATAATGAAAAACTGTTTTTT
TRBV10-3	TRBD1	TRBJ1-4	-	CAISESQGATNEKLFF	TGTGCCATCAGTGAGTCGCAGGGGGCAACTAATGAAAAACTGTTTTTT
TRBV12-2	-	TRBJ2-3	few	CASRSREGSTDTQYF	TGTGCAAGTCGCTCCCGGGAAGGAAGCACAGATACGCAGTATTTT
TRBV7-6	TRBD1	TRBJ2-3	-	CASSLRGQGSTDTQYF	TGTGCCAGCAGCTTACGTGGACAGGGGAGCACAGATACGCAGTATTTT
TRBV6-5	-	TRBJ1-2	-	CAGARGYGYTF	TGTGCCGGCGCCCGGGGCTATGGCTACACCTTC
TRBV5-1	-	TRBJ2-7	once	CASSLAGTAREQYF	TGCGCCAGCAGCTTGGCCGGGACTGCGCGGGAGCAGTACTTC
TRBV28	TRBD2	TRBJ2-5	-	CASSLAGGPETQYF	TGTGCCAGCAGTTTAGCGGGGGGGCCGGAGACCCAGTACTTC
TRBV18	TRBD2	TRBJ2-5	-	CASSPSNWVSGVQETQYF	TGTGCCAGCTCACCATCCAATTGGGTTAGCGGGGTTCAAGAGACCCAGTACTTC
TRBV6-2/TRBV6-3	-	TRBJ1-2	-	CASSYWQNYGYTF	TGTGCCAGCAGTTATTGGCAGAACTATGGCTACACCTTC
TRBV7-2	TRBD1	TRBJ1-1	-	CASRADRGQVEAFF	TGTGCCAGCAGAGCGGACAGGGGGCAAGTTGAAGCTTTCTTT
TRBV12-3/TRBV12-4	TRBD2	TRBJ2-5	-	CASSRGTSGSKYF	TGTGCCAGCAGTCGAGGGACTAGCGGGAGCAAGTACTTC
TRBV6-4	TRBD1	TRBJ2-2	-	CASKPGQGNTGELFF	TGTGCCAGCAAACCGGGACAGGGAAACACCGGGGAGCTGTTTTTT
TRBV20-1	-	TRBJ1-5	-	CSASEGGQPQHF	TGCAGTGCTAGTGAAGGGGGTCAGCCCCAGCATTTT
TRBV6-4	TRBD1	TRBJ1-2	-	CASSETDRRVGGYTF	TGTGCCAGCAGTGAAACGGACAGGAGGGTTGGCGGCTACACCTTC
TRBV19	-	TRBJ1-6	few	CASSDIQITSSNSPLHF	TGTGCCAGTAGTGACATACAGATTACCTCTTCTAATTCACCCCTCCACTTT
TRBV12-3/TRBV12-4	-	TRBJ2-5	-	CASSLGLGTQYF	TGTGCCAGCAGTTTGGGCCTCGGGACCCAGTACTTC
TRBV9	-	TRBJ2-3	-	CASSVDPDTDTQYF	TGTGCCAGCAGCGTAGACCCAGACACAGATACGCAGTATTTT
TRBV18	TRBD1	TRBJ2-4	-	CASSPPDGTGTYF	TGTGCCAGCTCACCACCGGACGGGACAGGAACGTACTTC
TRBV19	TRBD1	TRBJ1-6	-	CASKQGGLVDSPLHF	TGTGCCAGTAAACAGGGGGGCTTGGTCGATTCACCCCTCCACTTT
TRBV9	TRBD2	TRBJ2-3	-	CASSTGTSGGVGTDTQYF	TGTGCCAGCAGCACCGGGACTAGCGGGGGGGTCGGCACAGATACGCAGTATTTT
TRBV18	TRBD1	TRBJ1-1	few	CASSLWTGNTEAFF	TGTGCCAGCTCTCTATGGACAGGGAACACTGAAGCTTTCTTT
TRBV30	-	TRBJ1-1	-	CAWQGGLNTEAFF	TGTGCCTGGCAGGGTGGACTGAACACTGAAGCTTTCTTT
TRBV6-6	-	TRBJ1-2	-	CASSTTGVRLNYGYTF	TGTGCCAGCAGTACTACCGGGGTTAGGCTTAACTATGGCTACACCTTC
TRBV19	-	TRBJ2-2	-	CASSIRAGELFF	TGTGCCAGTAGTATCAGGGCCGGGGAGCTGTTTTTT
TRBV7-2	-	TRBJ1-1	-	CASSLVGAGTEAFF	TGTGCCAGCAGCTTAGTAGGAGCAGGGACTGAAGCTTTCTTT
TRBV30	TRBD1	TRBJ2-2	-	CAWNRRRDRVNGELFF	TGTGCCTGGAATAGACGCCGGGACAGGGTTAACGGGGAGCTGTTTTTT
TRBV18	TRBD1	TRBJ1-1	-	CASSPQQGINTEAFF	TGTGCCAGCTCACCTCAACAGGGGATAAACACTGAAGCTTTCTTT
TRBV3-1/TRBV3-2	-	TRBJ1-6	-	CASSQGGGRNSPLHF	TGTGCCAGCAGCCAAGGAGGGGGAAGAAATTCACCCCTCCACTTT
TRBV10-3	TRBD1	TRBJ2-7	-	CAITADRAVYEQYF	TGTGCCATCACCGCGGACAGGGCCGTTTACGAGCAGTACTTC
TRBV10-3	TRBD1	TRBJ2-7	-	CAISERAGTGHEQYF	TGTGCCATCAGTGAGAGGGCCGGGACAGGCCACGAGCAGTACTTC
TRBV7-9	-	TRBJ2-5	-	CASSFGETQYF	TGTGCCAGCAGCTTCGGGGAGACCCAGTACTTC
TRBV12-3/TRBV12-4	-	TRBJ2-2	-	CACRGKDRRELFF	TGTGCCTGCCGCGGGAAGGACCGCCGGGAGCTGTTTTTT
TRBV6-5	-	TRBJ1-1	-	CASSQNRETGAFF	TGTGCCAGCAGTCAGAACAGGGAAACGGGAGCTTTCTTT
TRBV2	-	TRBJ2-3	-	CASSRLVDTQYF	TGTGCCAGCAGTAGACTAGTAGATACGCAGTATTTT
TRBV5-4	-	TRBJ2-5	-	CASSLGRSQETQYF	TGTGCCAGCAGCTTGGGAAGGAGCCAAGAGACCCAGTACTTC
TRBV28	TRBD1	TRBJ2-1	-	CASSLRDRGSLF	TGTGCCAGCAGTCTCCGGGACAGGGGATCCCTCTTC
TRBV28	-	TRBJ1-5	-	CASRANQPQHF	TGTGCCAGCAGGGCCAATCAGCCCCAGCATTTT
TRBV5-1	-	TRBJ1-2	-	CASSLDRAGGYTF	TGCGCCAGCAGCTTGGACAGGGCCGGTGGCTACACCTTC
TRBV2	-	TRBJ1-5	once	CASMFIGPSSVEPQHF	TGTGCCAGCATGTTTATTGGGCCCTCCTCGGTGGAGCCCCAGCATTTT
TRBV9	-	TRBJ1-5	-	CASSNSGSWQPQHF	TGTGCCAGCAGCAACTCAGGGTCATGGCAGCCCCAGCATTTT
TRBV30	-	TRBJ1-4	few	CAWSREEGEKLFF	TGTGCCTGGAGTCGCGAGGAGGGTGAAAAACTGTTTTTT
TRBV7-2	-	TRBJ2-1	-	CASSFGGSYNEQFF	TGTGCCAGCAGCTTCGGAGGCTCCTACAATGAGCAGTTCTTC
TRBV10-3	TRBD2	TRBJ2-3	-	CAIRGLNTDTQYF	TGTGCCATCAGGGGACTAAACACAGATACGCAGTATTTT
TRBV20-1	-	TRBJ1-2	-	CAGGTNYGYTF	TGCGCGGGTGGGACTAACTATGGCTACACCTTC
TRBV5-1	TRBD1	TRBJ2-1	few	CASSLVGQGENEQFF	TGCGCCAGCAGCTTGGTGGGACAGGGGGAGAATGAGCAGTTCTTC
TRBV5-1	-	TRBJ2-5	few	CASSLDGQRETQYF	TGCGCCAGCAGCTTGGACGGACAGAGGGAGACCCAGTACTTC
TRBV2	-	TRBJ1-2	-	CATQGTLYGYTF	TGTGCCACTCAGGGGACCCTCTATGGCTACACCTTC
TRBV3-1/TRBV3-2	-	TRBJ1-5	-	CASSPRGRDQPQHF	TGTGCCAGCAGCCCCCGGGGGAGGGATCAGCCCCAGCATTTT
TRBV6-1	-	TRBJ1-1	-	CASSEKGVGTEAFF	TGTGCCAGCAGTGAAAAAGGGGTAGGCACTGAAGCTTTCTTT
TRBV7-9	-	TRBJ1-6	-	CASSLGSGVNSPLHF	TGTGCCAGCAGCTTAGGTTCAGGGGTTAATTCACCCCTCCACTTT
TRBV15	-	TRBJ2-1	-	CATSSIADYYNEQFF	TGTGCCACCAGCAGCATAGCGGACTACTACAATGAGCAGTTCTTC
TRBV19	TRBD2	TRBJ2-3	-	CASSALAGATDTQYF	TGTGCCAGTAGTGCCCTAGCGGGGGCCACAGATACGCAGTATTTT
TRBV6-5	-	TRBJ1-3	-	CASRPDSFSGNTIYF	TGTGCCAGCAGACCCGACAGCTTCTCTGGAAACACCATATATTTT
TRBV5-6	TRBD1	TRBJ1-1	-	CASSTGTGGFDTEAFF	TGTGCCAGCAGCACCGGGACAGGGGGCTTTGACACTGAAGCTTTCTTT
TRBV28	-	TRBJ1-5	-	CASKGLPNQPQHF	TGTGCCAGCAAGGGGTTGCCCAATCAGCCCCAGCATTTT